These 27 T cell receptor beta chains came from one sample sequenced in a study of blood T cells in healthy people across ages. A second PCR of about 7 to 12 cycles used a sample-barcoded 5' primer and a J-beta primer mix. TCRdb reanalysed the 5' RACE reads using MiXCR and keeps one entry per CDR3 protein. The data contain about 1.4 million distinct CDR3 sequences, roughly 64% of them seen just once; the ten biggest clones take up 6.5% to 8.5%. The material sequenced was blood. These receptors all stem from a man aged 18 to 29 in good health.

This chain links TRBV18 with TRBJ2-3; 7 positions match TRBD1. This CDR3 comprises 14 residues. The ends lost 4 bases at V and 5 bases at J; junction bases unmatched: 6. Germline-derived CDR1 and CDR2 are KGHSH and LQKENI. In nucleotides, the CDR3 is TGTGCCAGCTCACTTACAGGGGCGAAAGATACGCAGTATTTT. It yields the protein CASSLTGAKDTQYF.

In regard to this clonotype: One junction end does not reproduce the germline sequence, and a read error may be involved. This chain uses TRBV4-3 with TRBJ2-6; D might be TRBD1 or TRBD2, each matching 5 bases. CDR1 is LGHNA, CDR2 YSLEER, per germline. The CDR3 is made up of 14 amino acids. Here the CDR3 DNA reads TGCGCCAGCAGCCAGGGACCTGGGACCAACGTCCTGACTTTC. Translated, it gives CASSQGPGTNVLTF.

This clonotype was observed a few times. The CDR3 DNA reads TGTGCCAGCAGTGCCAGTGCAACTAATGAAAAACTGTTTTTT. This encodes CASSASATNEKLFF. J is TRBJ1-4 and V is TRBV7-9, with D hard to call. This CDR3 contains 14 residues. V was pared by 6 bases and J by 0 bases, with 8 bases between. Germline CDR1 and CDR2: SEHNR and FQNEAQ (reference sequence).

The CDR3 spells CASRDYRYEQYF. The CDR3 DNA reads as TGTGCCAGCAGGGACTATAGGTACGAGCAGTACTTC. The chain carries TRBV6-6 and TRBJ2-5, with D possibly matching TRBD2 (6 bases). The J call is in doubt because the DNA end fits TRBJ2-7 better. The CDR3 loop spans 12 amino acids. Per germline, CDR1 MNHNY and CDR2 SVGAGI (reference sequence).

CDR3 DNA: TGTGCCAGCAGCATTGGACAGGAAAGAGAGACCCAGTACTTC. Its translation: CASSIGQERETQYF. The J gene is TRBJ2-5, the V gene TRBV9, with TRBD1 identical over 7 bases. The CDR3 is 14 amino acids. Germline CDR1 and CDR2: SGDLS and YYNGEE. The V gene end was trimmed by 4 bases and the J gene end by 4 bases; junction bases not matched to a gene: 7.

The table lists this clonotype with a few counts. The chain is built from TRBV7-8 and TRBJ1-2; 8 nucleotides match TRBD1. CDR1 is SGHVS and CDR2 is FQNEAQ in the germline V gene. The CDR3 is made up of 13 amino acids. V shed 5 bases, J shed 7 bases, and the junction held 6 bases outside the gene matches. The CDR3, as DNA: TGTGCCAGCAGCCCCTCCACAGGGGGTGGCTACACCTTC. It translates to CASSPSTGGGYTF. The whole variable domain, filled in from reference TRBV7-8 and TRBJ1-2, reads GAGVSQSPRYKVAKRGQDVALRCDPISGHVSLFWYQQALGQGPEFLTYFQNEAQLDKSGLPSDRFFAERPEGSVSTLKIQRTQQEDSAVYLCASSPSTGGGYTFGSGTRLTVV.

This clonotype has just one count. The chain employs TRBV5-1 and TRBJ1-1; 7 nucleotides match TRBD1. Germline V gives CDR1 SGHRS, CDR2 YFSETQ. V lost 0 bases to trimming and J lost 5 bases; unmatched junction nucleotides: 7. The CDR3 totals 15 residues. CDR3 sequence: CASSLADRVKTEAFF. The CDR3, as DNA: TGCGCCAGCAGCTTGGCTGACAGGGTAAAGACTGAAGCTTTCTTT.

The chain joins TRBV7-9 to TRBJ2-7, with TRBD2 matching over 7 bases. The better agreement between TRBJ2-5 and the DNA end casts doubt on the J call. Germline-derived CDR1 and CDR2 are SEHNR and FQNEAQ (reference sequence). The CDR3 consists of 16 residues. The CDR3 protein is CASSPRRAGVKETQYF. In DNA, the CDR3 is TGTGCCAGCAGCCCCCGGCGGGCGGGAGTCAAAGAGACCCAGTACTTC.

This clonotype was seen only a few times. V is TRBV21-1 and J is TRBJ2-7. TRBV21-1 is listed as a pseudogene. The CDR3 has 12 amino acids. The CDR3 region is CGDPSAYYEQYF. The CDR3 coding sequence is TGTGGCGACCCATCCGCCTACTACGAGCAGTACTTC.

This clonotype was recorded a few times. This chain connects TRBV14 to TRBJ2-5; D call uncertain. There are 15 residues in the CDR3. V lost 2 bases and J lost 2, with 12 bases in between. The V gene's germline CDR1 is SGHDN and CDR2 FVKESK. CDR3 residues: CASSQLLAMQETQYF. The DNA of the CDR3 is TGTGCCAGCAGCCAACTTCTGGCCATGCAAGAGACCCAGTACTTC. Full variable domain (rest looked up from reference TRBV14 and TRBJ2-5): EAGVTQFPSHSVIEKGQTVTLRCDPISGHDNLYWYRRVMGKEIKFLLHFVKESKQDESGMPNNRFLAERTGGTYSTLKVQPAELEDSGVYFCASSQLLAMQETQYFGPGTRLLVL.

J is TRBJ1-2 and V is TRBV4-2; no definite D call. CDR1 and CDR2 from the germline V gene are LGHNA and YNFKEQ. The CDR3 covers 12 residues. V was pared by 1 base and J by 8 bases, with 8 bases between. CDR3: CASSQVYQGYTF. CDR3 nucleotide sequence: TGTGCCAGCAGCCAAGTTTACCAAGGCTACACCTTC.

Points on this clonotype: An end of the junction does not agree with germline; a read error may underlie this. This chain links TRBV7-7 with TRBJ2-3; D might be TRBD1 (6 bases). The CDR3 spans 14 residues. CDR1 and CDR2 (germline): SSHAT, FNYEAQ (reference sequence). The CDR3 protein is CASSLSGDTDTQYF. The CDR3 coding sequence is TGTGCTAGCAGCTTGTCAGGGGACACAGATACGCAGTATTTT.

The chain combines TRBV5-1 with TRBJ2-5; D uncertain. The CDR3 is 15 residues long. Germline V gene lookup returns CDR1 SGHRS and CDR2 YFSETQ. The ends were cut back, 0 bases at V and 0 bases at J, with 9 bases in the middle. CDR3 sequence reads: CASSLGNVHQETQYF. The CDR3 DNA follows: TGCGCCAGCAGCTTGGGGAACGTCCACCAAGAGACCCAGTACTTC. Based on the CDR3 plus reference TRBV5-1 and TRBJ2-5, the full variable domain is KAGVTQTPRYLIKTRGQQVTLSCSPISGHRSVSWYQQTPGQGLQFLFEYFSETQRNKGNFPGRFSGRQFSNSRSEMNVSTLELGDSALYLCASSLGNVHQETQYFGPGTRLLVL.

This sequence joins TRBV6-5 and TRBJ1-4; no reliable D call. The CDR3 extends over 16 amino acids. The germline V gene has CDR1 MNHEY and CDR2 SVGAGI. Trimming took off 0 bases at V and 5 bases at J, with 13 bases between the two ends. CDR3 residues: CASSYSGLHLNEKLFF. Written as DNA, the CDR3 is TGTGCCAGCAGTTACTCGGGCCTGCACTTGAATGAAAAACTGTTTTTT.

This clonotype occurred a few times. The chain recombines TRBV7-9 with TRBJ2-1; TRBD1 might be the D (6 bases). The CDR3 has 11 residues. With 5 bases removed from V and 12 bases from J, the gap between germline ends came to 11 bases. Germline CDR1 and CDR2: SEHNR and FQNEAQ (reference sequence). The CDR3 protein is CASSGDTSQFF. The CDR3 coding sequence is TGTGCCAGCAGCGGGGACACATCGCAGTTCTTC. Filled out from reference TRBV7-9 and TRBJ2-1, the complete variable domain reads DTGVSQNPRHKITKRGQNVTFRCDPISEHNRLYWYRQTLGQGPEFLTYFQNEAQLEKSRLLSDRFSAERPKGSFSTLEIQRTEQGDSAMYLCASSGDTSQFFGPGTRLTVL.

The V and J genes are TRBV5-6 and TRBJ2-3, with D unresolved. V was pared by 3 bases and J by 2 bases, with 7 bases between. The CDR3 has 13 residues. CDR1 is SGHDT, CDR2 YYEEEE, per germline. The CDR3 loop is CASSWFTTDTQYF. CDR3 in DNA: TGTGCCAGCAGCTGGTTTACCACAGATACGCAGTATTTT.

The chain recombines TRBV6-2 or TRBV6-3 with TRBJ2-3; TRBD2 matches at 7 bases. V gave up 0 bases and J gave up 0 bases; unmatched junction bases: 6. Germline V lookup: CDR1 MNHEY, CDR2 SVGEGT. The CDR3 totals 17 residues. This CDR3 reads CASSYSTRDYSTDTQYF. The CDR3 DNA reads TGTGCCAGCAGTTACTCGACCAGGGACTACAGCACAGATACGCAGTATTTT.

The gene calls are TRBV27 and TRBJ2-4; no clear D gene. Trimming took off 5 bases at V and 5 bases at J, with 13 bases between the two ends. The length of the CDR3 is 14 residues. CDR1 and CDR2 from the germline V gene are MNHEY and SMNVEV (reference sequence). This CDR3 is CASSPESRQNIQYF. CDR3 coding DNA: TGTGCCAGCAGTCCAGAGTCACGCCAAAACATTCAGTACTTC.

This clonotype was picked up a small number of times. The chain couples TRBV27 to TRBJ2-3; a weak D match, TRBD2 (6 bases). V gave up 11 bases and J gave up 1 base, with 13 bases separating them. This CDR3 spans 13 amino acids. Germline V CDR1 and CDR2: MNHEY, SMNVEV (reference sequence). This CDR3 reads CAAKQRGTDTQYF. The CDR3 DNA is TGTGCCGCAAAGCAGCGGGGCACAGATACGCAGTATTTT.

The chain joins TRBV9 to TRBJ1-2; a weak D match, TRBD1 (5 bases). Trimming left V 0 bases short and J 1 base short, with 10 bases between. CDR3 size: 15 residues. The V gene's germline CDR1 is SGDLS and CDR2 YYNGEE. The CDR3 sequence is CASSVAAGNNYGYTF. The CDR3 DNA is TGTGCCAGCAGCGTAGCGGCAGGGAATAACTATGGCTACACCTTC.

The gene calls are TRBV2 and TRBJ2-6; no clear D. Germline CDR1 reads SNHLY; CDR2 reads FYNNEI. V was shortened by 9 bases and J by 0 bases, with 9 bases between the two germline ends. The CDR3 consists of 14 residues. This CDR3 is CARHSASGANVLTF. CDR3 bases: TGTGCCAGGCACAGCGCCTCTGGGGCCAACGTCCTGACTTTC.

This clonotype was recorded a few times. This chain links TRBV6-2 or TRBV6-3 with TRBJ2-7; 7 bases fit TRBD1. Germline-derived CDR1 and CDR2 are MNHEY and SVGEGT. This CDR3 comprises 15 residues. Losses at the gene ends were 2 bases for V and 4 bases for J; bases not matched to a gene: 8. The CDR3, as DNA: TGTGCCAGCAGTTACCGGGACAGCCGTACGTACGAGCAGTACTTC. It is translated as CASSYRDSRTYEQYF.

This chain links TRBV12-3 or TRBV12-4 with TRBJ1-5, with D possibly being TRBD1 (5 bases). The CDR3 is 14 amino acids. The ends were cut back, 7 bases at V and 6 bases at J, with 16 bases in the middle. CDR3 in amino acids: CASTEAGRVQPQHF. CDR3 sequence (DNA): TGTGCCAGCACGGAGGCAGGGAGGGTTCAGCCCCAGCATTTT.

This clonotype appeared once. A junction boundary mismatches the germline segment, possibly from a read error. The chain links TRBV12-3 or TRBV12-4 to TRBJ2-3; 12 nucleotides line up with TRBD2. The CDR3 is made up of 15 amino acids. CDR3 nucleotide sequence: TGTGCCAGTAGCCGCGGACTAGCGGGATCAGATATGCAGTATTTT. Translation gives CASSRGLAGSDMQYF.

This chain links TRBV7-2 with TRBJ2-3; no clear D. Trimming shortened V by 8 bases and J by 2 bases, and 5 bases separated the two germline ends. The CDR3 has 11 residues. Looked up from germline, CDR1 is SGHTA and CDR2 is FQGNSA. DNA of the CDR3: TGTGCCAGCTGGTTCACAGATACGCAGTATTTT. This encodes CASWFTDTQYF. The whole variable domain, filled in from reference TRBV7-2 and TRBJ2-3, reads GAGVSQSPSNKVTEKGKDVELRCDPISGHTALYWYRQSLGQGLEFLIYFQGNSAPDKSGLPSDRFSAERTGGSVSTLTIQRTQQEDSAVYLCASWFTDTQYFGPGTRLTVL.

V is TRBV2 and J is TRBJ1-1; no clear D gene. Trimming took off 11 bases at V and 1 base at J, with 11 bases between the two ends. The CDR3 is 12 residues long. CDR1 is SNHLY and CDR2 is FYNNEI in the germline V gene. The CDR3 region has the DNA TGTGCCTGGGAGTACGAGAACACTGAAGCTTTCTTT. Amino acids: CAWEYENTEAFF.

The chain links TRBV7-9 to TRBJ2-7, with D possibly called TRBD1 or TRBD2 (5 bases each). The germline gives CDR1 SEHNR, CDR2 FQNEAQ (reference sequence). CDR3 length: 13 residues. V dropped 2 bases and J dropped 2 bases, with 7 bases sitting between them. CDR3 bases: TGTGCCAGCAGCTTATGGGACGCCTACGAGCAGTACTTC. This translates into CASSLWDAYEQYF.